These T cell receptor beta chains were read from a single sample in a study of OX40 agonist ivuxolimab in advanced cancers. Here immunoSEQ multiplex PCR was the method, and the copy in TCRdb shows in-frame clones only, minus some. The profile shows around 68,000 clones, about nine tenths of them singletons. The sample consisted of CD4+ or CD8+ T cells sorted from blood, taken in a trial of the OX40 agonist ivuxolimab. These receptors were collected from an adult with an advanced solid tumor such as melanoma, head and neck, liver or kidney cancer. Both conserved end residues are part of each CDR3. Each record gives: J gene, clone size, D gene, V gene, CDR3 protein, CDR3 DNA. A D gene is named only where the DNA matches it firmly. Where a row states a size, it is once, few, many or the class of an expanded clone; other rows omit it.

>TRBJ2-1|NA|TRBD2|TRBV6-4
CASSSQGLALSEQFF
TGTGCCAGCAGTTCTCAGGGACTAGCGTTAAGTGAGCAGTTCTTC
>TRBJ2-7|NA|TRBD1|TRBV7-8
CASSVGTGGEQYF
TGTGCCAGCAGCGTCGGGACAGGGGGCGAGCAGTACTTC
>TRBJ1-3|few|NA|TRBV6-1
CASRLGPGNTIYF
TGTGCCAGCCGATTGGGTCCTGGAAACACCATATATTTT
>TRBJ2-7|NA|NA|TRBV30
CAWSVARRLYF
TGTGCCTGGAGTGTAGCCAGGCGCTTATACTTC
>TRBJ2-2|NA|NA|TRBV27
CASSFYEGELFF
TGTGCCAGCAGTTTCTATGAGGGGGAGCTGTTTTTT
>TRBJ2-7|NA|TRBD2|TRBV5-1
CASRLAGAAPSYEQYF
TGCGCCAGCAGGCTAGCGGGAGCCGCCCCCTCCTACGAGCAGTACTTC
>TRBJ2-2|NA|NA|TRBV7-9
CASSPRNFYTGELFF
TGTGCCAGCAGCCCGAGAAATTTTTACACCGGGGAGCTGTTTTTT
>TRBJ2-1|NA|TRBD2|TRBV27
CASSWTSGRSYNEQFF
TGTGCCAGCAGTTGGACTAGCGGGAGGTCTTACAATGAGCAGTTCTTC
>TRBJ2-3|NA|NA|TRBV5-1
CASSEGGAGIVDTQYF
TGCGCCAGCAGCGAAGGGGGAGCGGGGATAGTAGATACGCAGTATTTT
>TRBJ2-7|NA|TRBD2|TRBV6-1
CASSEGTSGDLRRKQYF
TGTGCCAGCAGTGAAGGGACTAGCGGGGACCTACGAAGGAAGCAGTACTTC
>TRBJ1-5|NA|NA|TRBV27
CATREHTNQPQHF
TGTGCCACAAGGGAACACACGAATCAGCCCCAGCATTTT
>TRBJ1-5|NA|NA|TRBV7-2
CASSPGLSWQPQHF
TGTGCCAGCAGCCCCGGACTTTCATGGCAGCCCCAGCATTTT
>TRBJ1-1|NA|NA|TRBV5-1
CASSPREFRFAEAFF
TGCGCCAGCAGCCCCCGGGAGTTTAGATTTGCTGAAGCTTTCTTT
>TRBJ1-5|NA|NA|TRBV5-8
CASSFRQPGQPQHF
TGTGCCAGCAGCTTTCGGCAACCGGGTCAGCCCCAGCATTTT
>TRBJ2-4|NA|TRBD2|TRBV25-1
CASSEVGLAGSIQYF
TGTGCCAGCAGCGAAGTTGGGCTAGCGGGAAGCATTCAGTACTTC
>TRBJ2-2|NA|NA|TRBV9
CASSVIGAGELFF
TGTGCCAGCAGCGTTATTGGGGCCGGGGAGCTGTTTTTT
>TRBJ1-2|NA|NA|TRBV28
CASRVPGDYGYTF
TGTGCCAGCAGGGTACCAGGGGACTATGGCTACACCTTC
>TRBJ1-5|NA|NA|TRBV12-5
CASGSQNSNQPQHF
TGTGCTAGTGGTTCACAGAATAGCAATCAGCCCCAGCATTTT
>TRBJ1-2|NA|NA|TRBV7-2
CASSFVQGAGRGYTF
TGTGCCAGCAGCTTCGTGCAGGGCGCCGGGAGGGGCTACACCTTC
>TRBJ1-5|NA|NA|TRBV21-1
CASSQGAWGNQPQHF
TGTGCCAGCAGTCAGGGGGCCTGGGGCAATCAGCCCCAGCATTTT
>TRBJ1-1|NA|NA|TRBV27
CASSTYGLGAFF
TGTGCCAGCAGTACCTATGGGTTAGGGGCTTTCTTT
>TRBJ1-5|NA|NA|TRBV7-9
CASSFLDQPQHF
TGTGCCAGCAGCTTTTTGGATCAGCCCCAGCATTTT
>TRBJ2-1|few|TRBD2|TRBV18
CASSPSLAGISYNEQFF
TGTGCCAGCTCACCGTCACTAGCGGGAATATCCTACAATGAGCAGTTCTTC
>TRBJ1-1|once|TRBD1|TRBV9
CASSVGDGTALPEAFF
TGTGCCAGCAGCGTAGGGGACGGGACAGCTTTGCCTGAAGCTTTCTTT
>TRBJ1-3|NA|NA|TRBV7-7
CAVNPGEGSGNTIYF
TGTGCTGTCAATCCAGGAGAGGGCTCTGGAAACACCATATATTTT
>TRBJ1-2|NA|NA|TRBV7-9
CASSLAAGRDDYGYTF
TGTGCCAGCAGCTTAGCAGCGGGGAGGGACGACTATGGCTACACCTTC
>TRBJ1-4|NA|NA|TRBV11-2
CASSLGRGQGNEKLFF
TGTGCCAGCAGCTTAGGGCGGGGGCAGGGAAATGAAAAACTGTTTTTT
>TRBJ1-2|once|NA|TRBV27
CASSLSPAGTGNYGYTF
TGTGCCAGCAGTTTATCCCCAGCCGGGACGGGTAACTATGGCTACACCTTC